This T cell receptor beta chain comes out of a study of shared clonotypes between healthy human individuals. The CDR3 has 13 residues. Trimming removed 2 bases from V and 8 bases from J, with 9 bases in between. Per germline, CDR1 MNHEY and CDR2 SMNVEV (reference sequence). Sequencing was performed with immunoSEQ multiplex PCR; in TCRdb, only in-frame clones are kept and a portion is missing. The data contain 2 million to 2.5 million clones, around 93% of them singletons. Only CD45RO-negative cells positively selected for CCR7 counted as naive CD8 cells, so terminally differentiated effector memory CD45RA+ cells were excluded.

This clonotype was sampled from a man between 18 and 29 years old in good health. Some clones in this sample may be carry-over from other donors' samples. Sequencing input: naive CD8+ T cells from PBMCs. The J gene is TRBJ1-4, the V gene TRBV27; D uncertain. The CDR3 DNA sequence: TGTGCCAGCAGTTTAGCGCCTACGGAAAAACTGTTTTTT. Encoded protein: CASSLAPTEKLFF.